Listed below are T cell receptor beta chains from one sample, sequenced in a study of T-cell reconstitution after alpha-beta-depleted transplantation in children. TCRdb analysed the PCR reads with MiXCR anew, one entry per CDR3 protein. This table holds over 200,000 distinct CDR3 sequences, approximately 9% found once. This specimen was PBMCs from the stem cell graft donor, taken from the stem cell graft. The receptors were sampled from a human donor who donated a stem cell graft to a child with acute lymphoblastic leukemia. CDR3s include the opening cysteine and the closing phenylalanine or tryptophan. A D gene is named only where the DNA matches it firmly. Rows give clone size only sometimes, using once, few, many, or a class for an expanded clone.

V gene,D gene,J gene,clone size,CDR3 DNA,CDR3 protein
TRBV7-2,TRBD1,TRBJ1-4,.,TGTGCCAGCAGTTACAGGGGGGCGAAACTGTTTTTT,CASSYRGAKLFF
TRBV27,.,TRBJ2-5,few,TGTGCCAGCAGTTTGCTTCAGCCACCCATGGGGGAGACCCAGTACTTC,CASSLLQPPMGETQYF
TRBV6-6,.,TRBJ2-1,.,TGTGCCAGCAGATTACTTGAGGATGAGCAGTTCTTC,CASRLLEDEQFF
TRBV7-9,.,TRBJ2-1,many,TGTGCCAGCAGCCCAATGACGAGGGGGTACAATGAGCAGTTCTTC,CASSPMTRGYNEQFF
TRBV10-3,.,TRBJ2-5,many,TGTGCCATCAGCCCCGACGTCCTTGCCCAGTACTTC,CAISPDVLAQYF
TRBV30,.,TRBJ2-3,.,TGTGCCTGGAAGGATGGGGGGGCCCCAGATACGCAGTATTTT,CAWKDGGAPDTQYF
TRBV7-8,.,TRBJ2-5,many,TGTGCCAGCAGCCGAACTAACAGACAAGAGACCCAGTACTTC,CASSRTNRQETQYF
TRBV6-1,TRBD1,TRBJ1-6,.,TGTGCCAGCAGCCGGGGGACAGGGTTTTTTACACCCCTCCACTTT,CASSRGTGFFTPLHF
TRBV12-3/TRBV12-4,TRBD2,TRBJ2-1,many,TGTGCCAGCAGTGCTTGGGGCGGGGGGGCTCTATTCAATGAGCAGTTCTTC,CASSAWGGGALFNEQFF
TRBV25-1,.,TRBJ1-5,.,TGTGCCAGCAGTGAACCGGGGGGAACTCAGCCCCAGCATTTT,CASSEPGGTQPQHF
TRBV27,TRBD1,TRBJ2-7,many,TGTGCCAGCAGTTTACGGGACAGGATCTCCTACGAGCAGTACTTC,CASSLRDRISYEQYF
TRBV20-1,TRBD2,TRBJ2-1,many,TGCAGTGCTAGAGACGCGGGGGGGCTTCTATACAATGAGCAGTTCTTC,CSARDAGGLLYNEQFF
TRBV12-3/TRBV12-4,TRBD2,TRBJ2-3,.,TGTGCCAGCAGTTTAGCCTTAGCGGGTGGGGGAGATACGCAGTATTTT,CASSLALAGGGDTQYF
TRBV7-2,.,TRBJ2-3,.,TGTGCCAGCAGCCCAAAGACAGACTCTATGATAAATACGCAGTATTTT,CASSPKTDSMINTQYF
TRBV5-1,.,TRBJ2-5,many,TGCGCCAGCAGCTTCTCCCAAGAGACCCAGTACTTC,CASSFSQETQYF
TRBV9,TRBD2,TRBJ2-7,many,TGTGCCAGCAGCGTAGGGAGCGGGGGCTACGAGCAGTACTTC,CASSVGSGGYEQYF
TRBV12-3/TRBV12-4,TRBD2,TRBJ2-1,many,TGTGCCAGCAGTTTGGTAGCGGGGGGCTACAATGAGCAGTTCTTC,CASSLVAGGYNEQFF
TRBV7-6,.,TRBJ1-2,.,TGTGCCACCTTCAGGGGAGGGAACTATGGCTACACCTTC,CATFRGGNYGYTF
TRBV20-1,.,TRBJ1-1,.,TGCAGTGCTAGGTCTGTCGCGGACGCTGAAGCTTTCTTT,CSARSVADAEAFF
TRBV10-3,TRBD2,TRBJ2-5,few,TGTGCCATCAGTTTACTAGCGGCTCAAGAGACCCAGTACTTC,CAISLLAAQETQYF
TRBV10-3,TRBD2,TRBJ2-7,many,TGTGCCTCAAATGGGAGGGAGGGCTACGAGCAGTACTTC,CASNGREGYEQYF
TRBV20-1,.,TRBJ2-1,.,TGCAGTGCTAGATCGTCCGGGCAGCCCTACAATGAGCAGTTCTTC,CSARSSGQPYNEQFF